This TCR beta chain is from a study of T cells expressing NK-cell markers. Study details: The eight sequenced donors comprised seven who were HCMV-seropositive and one who was seronegative.

The CDR3 is 14 residues long. Germline-derived CDR1 and CDR2 are SGDLS and YYNGEE. TCRdb re-analyzed the 5' RACE reads; it lists each CDR3 protein once, without DNA. The table for this sample gives 500,000 to 700,000 distinct CDR3 sequences. The chain links TRBV9 to TRBJ2-4. Input material: blood T cells: a sorted CD56 or NKG2C T cell subset, CD4+ or CD8+ T cells, or bulk PBMC T cells (not recorded which). This clonotype was sampled from a man aged 18-30 years in good health. CDR3 in amino acids: CASSEGLAKNIQYF. The whole variable domain, filled in from reference TRBV9 and TRBJ2-4, reads DSGVTQTPKHLITATGQRVTLRCSPRSGDLSVYWYQQSLDQGLQFLIQYYNGEERAKGNILERFSAQQFPDLHSELNLSSLELGDSALYFCASSEGLAKNIQYFGAGTRLSVL.